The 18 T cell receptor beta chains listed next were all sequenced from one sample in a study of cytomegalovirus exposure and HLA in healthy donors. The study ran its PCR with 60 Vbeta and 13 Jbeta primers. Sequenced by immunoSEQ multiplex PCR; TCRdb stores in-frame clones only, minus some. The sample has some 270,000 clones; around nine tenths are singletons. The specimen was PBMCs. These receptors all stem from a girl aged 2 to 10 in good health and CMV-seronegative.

The CDR3 DNA reads TGCGCCAGCAGTAGCGGGGGCCCTCCGAATACGCAGTATTTT. Protein sequence: CASSSGGPPNTQYF. V usage is TRBV10-1 and J usage is TRBJ2-3, with TRBD2 matching 8 bases. This CDR3 is built from 14 residues. Germline CDR1 and CDR2: WNHNN and SYGVQD (reference sequence). With 5 bases clipped from V and 7 bases from J, the junction kept 8 bases outside the gene matches.

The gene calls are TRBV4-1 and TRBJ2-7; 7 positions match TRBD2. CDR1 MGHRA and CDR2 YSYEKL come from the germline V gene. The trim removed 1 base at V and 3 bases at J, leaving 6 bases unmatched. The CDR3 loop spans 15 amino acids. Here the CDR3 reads CASSQGGGINYEQYF. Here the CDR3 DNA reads TGCGCCAGCAGCCAAGGGGGAGGGATTAACTACGAGCAGTACTTC.

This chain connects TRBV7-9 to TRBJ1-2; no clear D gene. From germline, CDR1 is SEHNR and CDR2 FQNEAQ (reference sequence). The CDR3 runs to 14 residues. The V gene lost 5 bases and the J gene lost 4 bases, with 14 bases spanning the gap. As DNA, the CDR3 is TGTGCCAGCAGCCTGAGTGGAGAGCCCTATGGCTACACCTTC. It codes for CASSLSGEPYGYTF.

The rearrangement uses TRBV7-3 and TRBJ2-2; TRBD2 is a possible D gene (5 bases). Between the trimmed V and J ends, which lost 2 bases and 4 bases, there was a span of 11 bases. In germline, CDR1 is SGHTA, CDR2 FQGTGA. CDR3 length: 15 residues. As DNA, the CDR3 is TGTGCCAGCAGCTTAGATCTTGGGAGCACCGGGGAGCTGTTTTTT. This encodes CASSLDLGSTGELFF.

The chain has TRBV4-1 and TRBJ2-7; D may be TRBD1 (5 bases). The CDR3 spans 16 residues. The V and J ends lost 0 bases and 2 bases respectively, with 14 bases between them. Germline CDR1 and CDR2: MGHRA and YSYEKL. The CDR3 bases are TGCGCCAGCAGCCAAGAATCTTCAGGGCCAACCTACGAGCAGTACTTC. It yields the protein CASSQESSGPTYEQYF.

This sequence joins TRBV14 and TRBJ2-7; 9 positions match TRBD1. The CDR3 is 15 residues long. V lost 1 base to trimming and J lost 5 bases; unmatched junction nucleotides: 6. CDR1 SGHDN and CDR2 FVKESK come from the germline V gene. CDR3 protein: CASSQGGTGFHEQYF. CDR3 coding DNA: TGTGCCAGCAGCCAAGGGGGGACAGGGTTCCACGAGCAGTACTTC.

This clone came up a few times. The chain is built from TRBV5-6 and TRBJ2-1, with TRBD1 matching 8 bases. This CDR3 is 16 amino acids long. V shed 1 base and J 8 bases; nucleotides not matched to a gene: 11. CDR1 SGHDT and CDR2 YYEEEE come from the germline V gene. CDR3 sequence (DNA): TGTGCCAGCAGCTTGCTCGCGGGGACAGGTTTCCATGAGCAGTTCTTC. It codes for CASSLLAGTGFHEQFF.

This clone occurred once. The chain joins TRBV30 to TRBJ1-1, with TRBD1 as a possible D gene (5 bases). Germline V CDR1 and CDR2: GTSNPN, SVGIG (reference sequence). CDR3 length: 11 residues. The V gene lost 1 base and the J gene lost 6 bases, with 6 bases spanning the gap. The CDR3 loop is CAWSGGAEAFF. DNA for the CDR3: TGTGCCTGGAGTGGGGGCGCTGAAGCTTTCTTT.

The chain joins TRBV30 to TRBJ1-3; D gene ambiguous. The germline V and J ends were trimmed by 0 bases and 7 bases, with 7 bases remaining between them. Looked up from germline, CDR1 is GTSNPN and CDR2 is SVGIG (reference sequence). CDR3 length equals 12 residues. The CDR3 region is CAWSVSPNTIYF. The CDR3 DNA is TGTGCCTGGAGTGTTAGCCCGAACACCATATATTTT.

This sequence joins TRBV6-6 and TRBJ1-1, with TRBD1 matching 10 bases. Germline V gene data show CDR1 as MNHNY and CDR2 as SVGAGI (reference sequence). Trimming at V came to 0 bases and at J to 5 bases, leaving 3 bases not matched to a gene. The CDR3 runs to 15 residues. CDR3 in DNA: TGTGCCAGCAGTTACTCCGGGACAGGGGAAACTGAAGCTTTCTTT. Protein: CASSYSGTGETEAFF.

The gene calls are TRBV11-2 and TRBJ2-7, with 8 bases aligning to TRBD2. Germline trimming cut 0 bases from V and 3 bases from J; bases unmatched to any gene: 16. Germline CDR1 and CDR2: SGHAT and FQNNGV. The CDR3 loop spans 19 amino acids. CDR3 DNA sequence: TGTGCCAGCAGCTTAGATTGGAATAGCGGGGCCCCTTCATACTACGAGCAGTACTTC. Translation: CASSLDWNSGAPSYYEQYF.

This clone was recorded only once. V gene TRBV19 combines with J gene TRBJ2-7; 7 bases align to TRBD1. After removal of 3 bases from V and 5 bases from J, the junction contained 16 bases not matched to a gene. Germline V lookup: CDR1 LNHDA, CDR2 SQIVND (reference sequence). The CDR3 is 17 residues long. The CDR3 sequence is CASSIARDSQLGNEQYF. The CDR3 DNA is TGTGCCAGTAGTATTGCCCGGGACAGCCAACTGGGTAACGAGCAGTACTTC.

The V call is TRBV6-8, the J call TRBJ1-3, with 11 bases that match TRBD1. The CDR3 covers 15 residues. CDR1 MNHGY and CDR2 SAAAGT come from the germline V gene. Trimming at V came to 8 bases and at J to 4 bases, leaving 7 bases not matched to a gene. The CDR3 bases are TGTGCCAGCGGCCCGGGACAGGGGGTCGGAAACACCATATATTTT. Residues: CASGPGQGVGNTIYF.

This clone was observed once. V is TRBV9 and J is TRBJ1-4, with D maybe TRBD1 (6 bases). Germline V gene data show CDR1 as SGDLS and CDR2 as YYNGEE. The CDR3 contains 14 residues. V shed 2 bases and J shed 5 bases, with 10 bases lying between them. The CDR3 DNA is TGTGCCAGCAGCGTTGCAGGGGCCAATGAAAAACTGTTTTTT. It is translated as CASSVAGANEKLFF. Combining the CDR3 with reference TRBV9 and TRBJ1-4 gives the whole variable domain DSGVTQTPKHLITATGQRVTLRCSPRSGDLSVYWYQQSLDQGLQFLIQYYNGEERAKGNILERFSAQQFPDLHSELNLSSLELGDSALYFCASSVAGANEKLFFGSGTQLSVL.

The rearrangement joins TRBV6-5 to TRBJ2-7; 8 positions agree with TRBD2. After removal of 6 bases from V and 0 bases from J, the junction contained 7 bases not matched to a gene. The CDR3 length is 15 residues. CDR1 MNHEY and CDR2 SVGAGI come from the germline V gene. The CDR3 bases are TGTGCCAGCAGGGGCGGGAGGCATAGCTCCTACGAGCAGTACTTC. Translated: CASRGGRHSSYEQYF.

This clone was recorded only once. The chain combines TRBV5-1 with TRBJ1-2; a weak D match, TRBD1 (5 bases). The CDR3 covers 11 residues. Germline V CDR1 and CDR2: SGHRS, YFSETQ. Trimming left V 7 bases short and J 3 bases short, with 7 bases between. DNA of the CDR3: TGCGCCAGCGGGGGGGACTATGGCTACACCTTC. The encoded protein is CASGGDYGYTF. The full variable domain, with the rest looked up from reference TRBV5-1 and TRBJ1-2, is KAGVTQTPRYLIKTRGQQVTLSCSPISGHRSVSWYQQTPGQGLQFLFEYFSETQRNKGNFPGRFSGRQFSNSRSEMNVSTLELGDSALYLCASGGDYGYTFGSGTRLTVV.

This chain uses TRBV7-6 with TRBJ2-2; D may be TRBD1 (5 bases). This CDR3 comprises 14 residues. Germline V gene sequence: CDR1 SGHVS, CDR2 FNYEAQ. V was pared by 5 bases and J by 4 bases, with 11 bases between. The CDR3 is CASSPDRVTGELFF. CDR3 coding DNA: TGTGCCAGCAGCCCCGACAGAGTCACCGGGGAGCTGTTTTTT. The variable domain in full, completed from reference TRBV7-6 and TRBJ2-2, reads GAGVSQSPRYKVTKRGQDVALRCDPISGHVSLYWYRQALGQGPEFLTYFNYEAQQDKSGLPNDRFSAERPEGSISTLTIQRTEQRDSAMYRCASSPDRVTGELFFGEGSRLTVL.

The CDR3 sequence: CASRIGGATEAFF. CDR3 DNA sequence: TGTGCCAGCAGGATAGGGGGGGCCACTGAAGCTTTCTTT. The chain uses TRBV6-5 and TRBJ1-1; possible D gene TRBD1, 6 bases. The CDR3 covers 13 residues. Germline assignment: CDR1 MNHEY and CDR2 SVGAGI. V was cut by 6 bases and J by 4 bases, with 12 bases left in between.